Listed below are T cell receptor beta chains from one sample, sequenced in a study of PD-1 blockade in classical Hodgkin lymphoma. The table came from immunoSEQ multiplex PCR; TCRdb's copy has only in-frame clones and leaves some out. The sample has about 110,000 clones, roughly nine tenths seen once. The sequences come from peripheral blood mononuclear cells (PBMCs), collected before the second cycle of nivolumab. The receptors were sampled from a human donor with classical Hodgkin lymphoma. The CDR3 runs from the conserved cysteine through the conserved F or W. The D gene is left open where the match is weak. Some rows mark clone size as missing; the rest say once, few, many or name a class of expanded clone.

size,D,J,V,CDR3,DNA
-,TRBD1,TRBJ2-7,TRBV6-5,CASRPIQGANYEQYF,TGTGCCAGCAGACCAATACAGGGGGCTAACTACGAGCAGTACTTC
-,-,TRBJ1-1,TRBV20-1,CSALWNTEAFF,TGCAGTGCTCTTTGGAACACTGAAGCTTTCTTT
-,TRBD1,TRBJ1-4,TRBV28,CASWEGAVEKLFF,TGTGCCAGCTGGGAGGGGGCAGTGGAAAAACTGTTTTTT
once,TRBD1,TRBJ1-6,TRBV30,CAWREGQGASPLHF,TGTGCCTGGAGAGAGGGACAGGGGGCTTCACCCCTCCACTTT
-,-,TRBJ2-3,TRBV25-1,CASSGSYADTQYF,TGTGCCAGCAGTGGCTCGTACGCAGATACGCAGTATTTT
few,-,TRBJ2-5,TRBV28,CASTQGGREETQYF,TGTGCCAGCACCCAGGGGGGGAGAGAGGAGACCCAGTACTTC
-,-,TRBJ1-1,TRBV28,CASSKSGRNTEAFF,TGTGCCAGCAGTAAGAGCGGACGGAACACTGAAGCTTTCTTT
-,-,TRBJ1-2,TRBV30,CAWTAGTENIYGYTF,TGTGCCTGGACGGCCGGGACGGAGAACATTTATGGCTACACCTTC
-,-,TRBJ2-1,TRBV27,CASSLGAGEQFF,TGTGCCAGCAGTTTAGGGGCAGGGGAGCAGTTCTTC
-,TRBD1,TRBJ1-2,TRBV27,CASSLTGQGTYGYTF,TGTGCCAGCAGTTTAACCGGACAGGGGACCTATGGCTACACCTTC
-,TRBD1,TRBJ2-1,TRBV4-3,CASSPTRTGGYNEQFF,TGCGCCAGCAGCCCTACCCGGACAGGGGGCTACAATGAGCAGTTCTTC
-,-,TRBJ1-2,TRBV5-4,CASSQDTAYGYTF,TGTGCCAGCAGCCAGGACACGGCCTATGGCTACACCTTC
-,-,TRBJ1-1,TRBV28,CASSWTAARGTEAFF,TGTGCCAGCAGTTGGACGGCGGCGAGGGGCACTGAAGCTTTCTTT
-,TRBD2,TRBJ2-7,TRBV27,CASSKLAGDSYEQYF,TGTGCCAGCAGTAAACTAGCGGGAGACTCCTACGAGCAGTACTTC
-,TRBD2,TRBJ2-1,TRBV5-1,CASSSTSGLYNEQFF,TGCGCCAGCAGCTCGACTAGCGGCCTGTACAATGAGCAGTTCTTC
-,-,TRBJ2-3,TRBV27,CASSLYPPPHTQYF,TGTGCCAGCAGTCTATATCCTCCCCCCCATACGCAGTATTTT
-,-,TRBJ1-1,TRBV7-2,CASSLATEAFF,TGTGCCAGCAGCTTAGCCACTGAAGCTTTCTTT
few,-,TRBJ1-2,TRBV5-1,CASSLVGDYGYTF,TGCGCCAGCAGCTTGGTAGGGGACTATGGCTACACCTTC
-,TRBD2,TRBJ2-3,TRBV25-1,CASSEFRGLAPHTQYF,TGTGCCAGCAGTGAATTCAGGGGACTAGCACCCCATACGCAGTATTTT
-,-,TRBJ1-5,TRBV19,CASSISGTRVVNQPQHF,TGTGCCAGTAGTATTAGTGGGACAAGGGTTGTGAATCAGCCCCAGCATTTT
-,TRBD2,TRBJ2-3,TRBV4-3,CASSQYGAGGVADTQYF,TGCGCCAGCAGCCAATACGGAGCGGGAGGGGTGGCAGATACGCAGTATTTT
-,-,TRBJ1-2,TRBV10-3,CAISESPGANYGYTF,TGTGCCATCAGTGAGTCGCCGGGGGCAAACTATGGCTACACCTTC
-,TRBD1,TRBJ2-1,TRBV18,CASSPGQGSYNEQFF,TGTGCCAGCTCACCAGGACAGGGGAGTTACAATGAGCAGTTCTTC
once,-,TRBJ2-7,TRBV4-2,CASSQDDGSYEQYF,TGTGCCAGCAGCCAAGACGACGGGTCCTACGAGCAGTACTTC
-,TRBD2,TRBJ2-1,TRBV13,CASSLVPGRAYNEQFF,TGTGCCAGCAGCTTAGTGCCCGGGAGGGCTTACAATGAGCAGTTCTTC
-,-,TRBJ1-4,TRBV28,CASSPHAGYDEKLFF,TGTGCCAGCAGTCCCCATGCGGGGTATGATGAAAAACTGTTTTTT
-,-,TRBJ2-7,TRBV7-9,CASSSPGHLSYEQYF,TGTGCCAGCAGCTCGCCGGGACACCTCTCCTACGAGCAGTACTTC
-,-,TRBJ1-2,TRBV29-1,CSVVSGVKGYTF,TGCAGCGTTGTTTCGGGGGTAAAAGGCTACACCTTC
-,TRBD2,TRBJ2-7,TRBV4-2,CASSQDLAALYEQYF,TGTGCCAGCAGCCAAGATCTAGCGGCTCTCTACGAGCAGTACTTC
-,TRBD2,TRBJ2-4,TRBV2,CASSERLAGVGKNIQYF,TGTGCCAGCAGTGAACGACTAGCGGGAGTTGGCAAAAACATTCAGTACTTC
-,-,TRBJ2-6,TRBV7-2,CASSPYGVAGANVLTF,TGTGCCAGCAGCCCATACGGGGTCGCTGGGGCCAACGTCCTGACTTTC
-,-,TRBJ1-5,TRBV2,CASSEREWYSNQPQHF,TGTGCCAGCAGTGAGAGGGAATGGTATAGCAATCAGCCCCAGCATTTT